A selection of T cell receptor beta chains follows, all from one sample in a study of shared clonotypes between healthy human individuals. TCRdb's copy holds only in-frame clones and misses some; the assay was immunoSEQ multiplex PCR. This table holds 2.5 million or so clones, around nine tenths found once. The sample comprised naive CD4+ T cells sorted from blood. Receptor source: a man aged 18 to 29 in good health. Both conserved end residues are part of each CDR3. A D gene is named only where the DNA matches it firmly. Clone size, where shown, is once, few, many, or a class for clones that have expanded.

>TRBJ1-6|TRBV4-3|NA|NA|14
TGCGCCAGCAGCCAAGTAGGTACAGGAAGACCCCTCCACTTT
CASSQVGTGRPLHF
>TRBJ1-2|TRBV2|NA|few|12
TGTGCCAGCAGTGGGGGTAACTATGGCTACACCTTC
CASSGGNYGYTF
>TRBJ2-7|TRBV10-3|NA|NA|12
TGTGCCATCGCCGGAGGGGGAGACAGGCAGTACTTC
CAIAGGGDRQYF
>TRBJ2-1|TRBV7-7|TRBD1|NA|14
TGTGCTAGCAGCTCGGGACAGGGGGCGAATGAGCAGTTCTTC
CASSSGQGANEQFF
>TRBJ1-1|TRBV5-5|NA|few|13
TGTGCCAGCAGCTTTGACCGAAACACTGAAGCTTTCTTT
CASSFDRNTEAFF
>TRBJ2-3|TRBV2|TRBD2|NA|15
TGTGCCAGCAGTACTAGCGGGAGTCGCCCAGATACGCAGTATTTT
CASSTSGSRPDTQYF
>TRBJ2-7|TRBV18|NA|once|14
TGTGCCAGCTCACCGCCTAGCAGGGCCTACGAGCAGTACTTC
CASSPPSRAYEQYF
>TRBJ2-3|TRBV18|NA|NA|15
TGTGCCAGCTCACCCGATGTGGACGGCACAGATACGCAGTATTTT
CASSPDVDGTDTQYF
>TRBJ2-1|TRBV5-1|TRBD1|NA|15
TGCGCCAGCAGCTTGGGGGACAGGGGAAGATATGAGCAGTTCTTC
CASSLGDRGRYEQFF
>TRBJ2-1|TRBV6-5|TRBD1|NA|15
TGTGCCAGCAGTCGTTCCGGGACAGCCATCTATGAGCAGTTCTTC
CASSRSGTAIYEQFF
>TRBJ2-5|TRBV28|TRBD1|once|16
TGTGCCAGCAGTTTGGTCGTATCGAGGGGGCGAGAGACCCAGTACTTC
CASSLVVSRGRETQYF
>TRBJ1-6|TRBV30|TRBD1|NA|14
TGTGCCTGGAGGATGACAGGGAGGAATTCACCCCTCCACTTT
CAWRMTGRNSPLHF
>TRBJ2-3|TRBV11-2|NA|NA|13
TGTGCCAGCAGCCGGGACTCCACAGATACGCAGTATTTT
CASSRDSTDTQYF
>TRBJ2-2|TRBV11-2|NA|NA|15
TGTGCCAGCAGCTTGGCGGCAACTAGGGCCGGGGAGCTGTTTTTT
CASSLAATRAGELFF
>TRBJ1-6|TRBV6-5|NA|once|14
TGTGCCAGCACGGGGGGCTCCTATAATTCACCCCTCCACTTT
CASTGGSYNSPLHF
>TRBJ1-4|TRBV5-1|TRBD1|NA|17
TGCGCCAGCAGCTTGGAGGGGGCAAAAACAACTAATGAAAAACTGTTTTTT
CASSLEGAKTTNEKLFF
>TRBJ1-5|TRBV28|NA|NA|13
TGTGCCAGCACCCCAACCGTGGGTCAGCCCCAGCATTTT
CASTPTVGQPQHF